This is a list of T cell receptor beta chains from one sample in a study of blood T cells in healthy people across ages. TCRdb ran MiXCR on the 5' RACE reads and lists one entry per CDR3 protein. The sample lists 1.8 million or so distinct CDR3 sequences, roughly two fifths occurring once. The specimen was blood. The source of these receptors is a human donor in good health. CDR3s leave out the opening cysteine and the closing phenylalanine or tryptophan. The order of the fields is V gene, J gene, CDR3 protein.

v_gene: TRBV20-1; j_gene: TRBJ2-3; CDR3aa: SATSRGGGTDTQY
v_gene: TRBV15; j_gene: TRBJ2-7; CDR3aa: ATSTSPNSGDIEQY
v_gene: TRBV9; j_gene: TRBJ2-1; CDR3aa: ASSFWDRDYNEQF
v_gene: TRBV5-1; j_gene: TRBJ2-7; CDR3aa: ASSLDTVGNEQY
v_gene: TRBV13; j_gene: TRBJ1-2; CDR3aa: ASSFYTLITGDWSYT
v_gene: TRBV13; j_gene: TRBJ2-1; CDR3aa: ASSRPHRGLNEQF
v_gene: TRBV7-2; j_gene: TRBJ2-3; CDR3aa: ASSLSAGEVGDTQY
v_gene: TRBV6-5; j_gene: TRBJ1-2; CDR3aa: ASRSGDRGYGYT
v_gene: TRBV12-3/TRBV12-4; j_gene: TRBJ2-5; CDR3aa: ASSPAGLTQETQY
v_gene: TRBV4-2; j_gene: TRBJ1-2; CDR3aa: ASRLGAETGNNYGYT
v_gene: TRBV24-1; j_gene: TRBJ2-5; CDR3aa: ATSDSRGVETQY
v_gene: TRBV12-3/TRBV12-4; j_gene: .; CDR3aa: ASKEGMETQY
v_gene: TRBV20-1; j_gene: TRBJ1-4; CDR3aa: SARGGDITTMF
v_gene: TRBV7-6; j_gene: TRBJ1-2; CDR3aa: ASSLSTVSGYT
v_gene: TRBV20-1; j_gene: TRBJ2-3; CDR3aa: SASTGTASSDTQY
v_gene: TRBV27; j_gene: TRBJ2-1; CDR3aa: ASSPWGGGFYNEQF
v_gene: TRBV5-6; j_gene: TRBJ2-1; CDR3aa: ASSSLSGIGTGNNEQF
v_gene: TRBV14; j_gene: TRBJ2-4; CDR3aa: ASSQEGLYGSQY
v_gene: TRBV18; j_gene: TRBJ2-7; CDR3aa: ASSPDSSHEQY
v_gene: TRBV6-2/TRBV6-3; j_gene: TRBJ2-7; CDR3aa: ASSWDGTSREQY
v_gene: TRBV29-1; j_gene: TRBJ1-2; CDR3aa: SVDRGVGYT
v_gene: TRBV5-1; j_gene: TRBJ2-3; CDR3aa: ASRDLADTQY
v_gene: TRBV9; j_gene: TRBJ2-1; CDR3aa: ASSFRGGLDEQF
v_gene: TRBV5-1; j_gene: TRBJ2-1; CDR3aa: ASSSSGVREQF
v_gene: TRBV27; j_gene: TRBJ2-7; CDR3aa: ASGLLNEQY
v_gene: TRBV29-1; j_gene: TRBJ2-5; CDR3aa: SIGQQETQY
v_gene: TRBV10-3; j_gene: TRBJ2-3; CDR3aa: AISEPASAPGDTQY
v_gene: TRBV5-1; j_gene: TRBJ2-1; CDR3aa: ASSLGDRVVQF
v_gene: TRBV20-1; j_gene: TRBJ2-3; CDR3aa: SAREAAFTDTQY
v_gene: TRBV6-5; j_gene: TRBJ2-1; CDR3aa: ASSPTLISYNEQF
v_gene: TRBV18; j_gene: TRBJ1-1; CDR3aa: ASSPPGPTGHTEAF
v_gene: TRBV28; j_gene: TRBJ2-6; CDR3aa: ASTRESGANVLT
v_gene: TRBV9; j_gene: TRBJ2-5; CDR3aa: ASSVADGRETQY
v_gene: TRBV24-1; j_gene: TRBJ2-3; CDR3aa: ATSDLRAGLSTGTQY
v_gene: TRBV20-1; j_gene: TRBJ1-1; CDR3aa: SAGQGQLGTEAF
v_gene: TRBV10-3; j_gene: TRBJ2-1; CDR3aa: AISETGGNEQF